The clone carrying this TCR beta chain was found once. The record originates from a study of blood T cell repertoires in COVID-19. Study overall: Donors in the United States, Italy and Spain gave samples during acute or convalescent COVID-19.

There are 13 residues in the CDR3. From germline, CDR1 is ENHRY and CDR2 SYGVKD. V was cut by 7 bases and J by 7 bases, with 14 bases left in between. The data were produced by immunoSEQ multiplex PCR, yet TCRdb's version contains in-frame clones alone and is incomplete. Of about 140,000 clones listed, over 60% were seen once; the top ten hold 4.5% to 5%. The chain uses TRBV10-3 and TRBJ1-5, with D perhaps TRBD1 (6 bases). This receptor was identified in a woman of 80 years or more with active or convalescent COVID-19. The sequenced sample consisted of peripheral blood. The CDR3 DNA is TGTGCCATCACCTCAGGTGACAGGCAGCCCCAGCATTTT. It codes for CAITSGDRQPQHF.